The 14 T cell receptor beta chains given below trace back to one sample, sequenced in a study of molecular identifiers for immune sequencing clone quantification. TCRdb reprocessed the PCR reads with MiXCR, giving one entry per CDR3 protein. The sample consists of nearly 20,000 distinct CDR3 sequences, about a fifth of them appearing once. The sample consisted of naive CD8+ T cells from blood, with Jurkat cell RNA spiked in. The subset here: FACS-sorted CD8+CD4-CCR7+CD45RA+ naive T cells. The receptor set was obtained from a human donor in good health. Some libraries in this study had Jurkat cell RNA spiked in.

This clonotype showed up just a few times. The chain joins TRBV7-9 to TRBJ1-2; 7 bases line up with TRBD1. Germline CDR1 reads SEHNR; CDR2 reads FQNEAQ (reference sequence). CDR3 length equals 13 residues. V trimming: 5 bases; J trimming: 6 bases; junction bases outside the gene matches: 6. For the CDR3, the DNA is TGTGCCAGCAGCGCTCTTACAGGGGATGGCTACACCTTC. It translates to CASSALTGDGYTF.

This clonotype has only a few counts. Written as DNA, the CDR3 is TGTGCCAGCAGTTTCGGGGGGGGCTACAATGAGCAGTTCTTC. This translates into CASSFGGGYNEQFF. This chain joins TRBV12-3 or TRBV12-4 and TRBJ2-1; 8 bases agree with TRBD2. Trimming at V came to 3 bases and at J to 3 bases, leaving 1 base not matched to a gene. There are 14 residues in the CDR3.

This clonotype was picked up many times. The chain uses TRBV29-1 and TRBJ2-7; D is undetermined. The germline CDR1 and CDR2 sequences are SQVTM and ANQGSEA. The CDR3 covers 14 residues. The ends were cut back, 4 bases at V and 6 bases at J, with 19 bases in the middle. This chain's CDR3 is CSVVAGLFASEQYF. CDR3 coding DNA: TGCAGCGTTGTGGCAGGTCTTTTCGCGAGCGAGCAGTACTTC.

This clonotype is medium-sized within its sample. The CDR3 loop reads CSGTGSGRGEQYF. The CDR3 coding sequence is TGCAGCGGCACAGGATCGGGTCGGGGCGAGCAGTACTTC. The chain joins TRBV29-1 to TRBJ2-7, with D perhaps given as TRBD1 or TRBD2 (5 bases each). The CDR3 totals 13 residues. V dropped 7 bases and J dropped 6 bases, with 19 bases sitting between them. The germline CDR1 and CDR2 sequences are SQVTM and ANQGSEA.

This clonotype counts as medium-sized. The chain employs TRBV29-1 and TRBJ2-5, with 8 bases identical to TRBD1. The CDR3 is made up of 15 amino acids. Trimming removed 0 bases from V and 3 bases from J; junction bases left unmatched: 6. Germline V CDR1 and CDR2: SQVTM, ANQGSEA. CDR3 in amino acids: CSVEELGTGEETQYF. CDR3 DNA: TGCAGCGTTGAAGAACTCGGGACAGGAGAAGAGACCCAGTACTTC.

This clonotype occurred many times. This chain's CDR3 is CASSRVTNQETQYF. Written as DNA, the CDR3 is TGTGCCAGCAGCCGCGTTACTAATCAAGAGACCCAGTACTTC. The chain combines TRBV6-2 or TRBV6-3 with TRBJ2-5; D gene unclear. Germline CDR1 is MNHEY and CDR2 is SVGEGT. This CDR3 has 14 amino acids. V lost 6 bases to trimming and J lost 2 bases, with 13 bases between them.

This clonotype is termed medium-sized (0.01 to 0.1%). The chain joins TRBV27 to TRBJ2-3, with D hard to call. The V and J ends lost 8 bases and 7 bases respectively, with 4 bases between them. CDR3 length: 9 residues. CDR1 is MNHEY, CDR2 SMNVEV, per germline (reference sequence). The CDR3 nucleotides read TGTGCCAGCGGAAATACGCAGTATTTT. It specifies CASGNTQYF.

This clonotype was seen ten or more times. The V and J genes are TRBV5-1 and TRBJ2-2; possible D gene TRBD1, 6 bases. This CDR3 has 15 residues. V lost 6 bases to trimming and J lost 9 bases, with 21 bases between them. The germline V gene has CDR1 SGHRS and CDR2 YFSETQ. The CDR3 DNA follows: TGCGCCAGCAAGGAGTTTGGAATGGGGGCCCGGGAGCTGTTTTTT. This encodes CASKEFGMGARELFF.

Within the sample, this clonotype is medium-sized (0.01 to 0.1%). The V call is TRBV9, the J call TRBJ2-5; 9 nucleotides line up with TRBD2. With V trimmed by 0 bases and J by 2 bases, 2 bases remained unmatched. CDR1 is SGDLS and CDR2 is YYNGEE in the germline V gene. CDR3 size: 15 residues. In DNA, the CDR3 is TGTGCCAGCAGCGTAGGGACTAGCGATCAAGAGACCCAGTACTTC. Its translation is CASSVGTSDQETQYF.

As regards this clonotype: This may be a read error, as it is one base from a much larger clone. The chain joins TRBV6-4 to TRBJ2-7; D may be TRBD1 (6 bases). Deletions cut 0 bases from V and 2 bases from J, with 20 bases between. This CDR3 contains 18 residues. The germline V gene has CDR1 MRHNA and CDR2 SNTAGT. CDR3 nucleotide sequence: TGTGCCAGCAGTGACTCCCGGGACAAACCTTATCTCGCCTACGAGCAGTACTTC. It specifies CASSDSRDKPYLAYEQYF.

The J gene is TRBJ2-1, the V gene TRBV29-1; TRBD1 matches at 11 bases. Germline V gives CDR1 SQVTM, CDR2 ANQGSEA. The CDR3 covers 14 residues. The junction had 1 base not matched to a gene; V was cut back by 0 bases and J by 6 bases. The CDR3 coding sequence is TGCAGCGTTGAAGAAGGGACAGGGGGCAATGAGCAGTTCTTC. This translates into CSVEEGTGGNEQFF.

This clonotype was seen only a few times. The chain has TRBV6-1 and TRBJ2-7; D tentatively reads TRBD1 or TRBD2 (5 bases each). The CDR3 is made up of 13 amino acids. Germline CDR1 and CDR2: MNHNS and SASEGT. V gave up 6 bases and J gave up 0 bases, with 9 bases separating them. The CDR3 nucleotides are TGTGCCAGCAGGGGGGAGTTCTCCTACGAGCAGTACTTC. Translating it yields CASRGEFSYEQYF.

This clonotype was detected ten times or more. CDR3 bases: TGTGCCAGCGGGGTCTCAATCTACGAGCAGTACTTC. This encodes CASGVSIYEQYF. The chain employs TRBV28 and TRBJ2-7, with unresolved D. The CDR3 runs 12 residues. The germline CDR1 and CDR2 sequences are MDHEN and SYDVKM. Trimming removed 8 bases at V and 3 bases at J, with 11 bases between.

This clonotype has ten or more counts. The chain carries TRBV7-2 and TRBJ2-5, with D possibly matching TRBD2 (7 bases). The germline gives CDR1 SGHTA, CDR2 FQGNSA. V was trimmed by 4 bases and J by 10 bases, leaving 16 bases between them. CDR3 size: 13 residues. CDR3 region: CASSWGGAEGQYF. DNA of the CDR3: TGTGCCAGCAGCTGGGGGGGCGCTGAGGGCCAGTACTTC. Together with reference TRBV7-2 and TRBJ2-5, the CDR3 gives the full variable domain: GAGVSQSPSNKVTEKGKDVELRCDPISGHTALYWYRQSLGQGLEFLIYFQGNSAPDKSGLPSDRFSAERTGGSVSTLTIQRTQQEDSAVYLCASSWGGAEGQYFGPGTRLLVL.